This entry describes one T cell receptor beta chain. No antigen is known for it. This specimen comes from a study of shared clonotypes between healthy human individuals. Broader study findings: Memory subsets generally showed lower estimated richness than naive subsets.

The repertoire was sequenced with immunoSEQ multiplex PCR; TCRdb's copy has only in-frame clones and lacks some. The table has some 2,000,000 clones, about 95% seen once. There are 14 residues in the CDR3. Germline V lookup: CDR1 SGHKS, CDR2 YYEKEE (reference sequence). V lost 1 base to trimming and J lost 4 bases, with 6 bases between them. Selected positively for CCR7 and CD45RO-negative, naive CD8 cells excluded terminally differentiated effector memory CD45RA+ cells. This sequence joins TRBV5-5 and TRBJ1-6; D perhaps matches TRBD1 (5 bases). The specimen was naive CD8+ T cells sorted from blood. This TCR was sampled from a man aged 18 to 35 in good health. The CDR3, as DNA: TGTGCCAGCAGCTTGCCAGGGTATAATTCACCCCTCCACTTT. Translation: CASSLPGYNSPLHF. The whole variable domain, filled in from reference TRBV5-5 and TRBJ1-6, reads DAGVTQSPTHLIKTRGQQVTLRCSPISGHKSVSWYQQVLGQGPQFIFQYYEKEERGRGNFPDRFSARQFPNYSSELNVNALLLGDSALYLCASSLPGYNSPLHFGNGTRLTVT.